A selection of T cell receptor beta chains follows, all from one sample in a study of blood T cell repertoires in COVID-19. Using immunoSEQ multiplex PCR, the repertoire was profiled, and TCRdb retains in-frame clones only, with some absent. The data show some 250,000 clones, with approximately 82% seen just once and around 6% held by the top ten. Sequencing was performed on peripheral blood. The receptors originated from a man older than 75 with acute or convalescent COVID-19. Each CDR3 is given with its conserved first and last residue. A D gene is named only where the DNA matches it firmly. For some rows the clone size is stated as once, few or many, or as a class when expanded; others skip it.

clone_size	d_call	v_call	j_call	cdr3_aa	cdr3_nt
.	TRBD2	TRBV19	TRBJ2-4	CASTASGVYKNIQYF	TGTGCCAGTACCGCAAGCGGGGTCTACAAAAACATTCAGTACTTC
.	TRBD2	TRBV7-3	TRBJ2-3	CASSLTSGSTDTQYF	TGTGCCAGCAGCTTGACTAGCGGTTCCACAGATACGCAGTATTTT
.	.	TRBV27	TRBJ2-1	CASSLLGLGSNEQFF	TGTGCCAGCAGTTTACTGGGCTTAGGCTCGAATGAGCAGTTCTTC
.	.	TRBV29-1	TRBJ2-6	CSVVGDTPSGANVLTF	TGCAGCGTTGTGGGAGACACACCCTCTGGGGCCAACGTCCTGACTTTC
.	TRBD2	TRBV28	TRBJ2-7	CASSLRSGGPREQYF	TGTGCCAGCAGTTTACGGTCGGGAGGGCCGAGGGAGCAGTACTTC
.	TRBD1	TRBV7-2	TRBJ1-5	CASSLGTGLNQPQHF	TGTGCCAGCAGCCTAGGGACAGGACTCAATCAGCCCCAGCATTTT
.	TRBD1	TRBV28	TRBJ1-3	CASTTGTGSGNTIYF	TGTGCCAGCACCACTGGGACAGGCTCTGGAAACACCATATATTTT
.	.	TRBV7-9	TRBJ1-2	CASSLTGLNGYTF	TGTGCCAGCAGCTTAACAGGGTTAAATGGCTACACCTTC
.	.	TRBV21-1	TRBJ2-7	CASSKCDRGKNEQYF	TGTGCCAGCAGCAAATGTGACAGGGGAAAGAACGAGCAGTACTTC
.	TRBD2	TRBV7-8	TRBJ2-5	CASSLGPGGGALGETQYF	TGTGCCAGCAGCTTAGGCCCGGGCGGGGGGGCCTTGGGAGAGACCCAGTACTTC
.	.	TRBV10-3	TRBJ1-5	CAISGAGSNQPQHF	TGTGCCATCAGTGGGGCAGGAAGCAATCAGCCCCAGCATTTT
.	.	TRBV7-2	TRBJ1-6	CASSLQGLGNSPLHF	TGTGCCAGCAGCTTACAGGGTCTAGGCAATTCACCCCTCCACTTT
.	.	TRBV5-5	TRBJ2-7	CASSSARAYEQYF	TGTGCCAGCAGCTCCGCTAGAGCCTACGAGCAGTACTTC
.	.	TRBV19	TRBJ2-6	CASSNTGTGANVLTF	TGTGCCAGTAGTAATACAGGGACCGGGGCCAACGTCCTGACTTTC
.	.	TRBV3-1/TRBV3-2	TRBJ2-3	CASSPSTSSTDTQYF	TGTGCCAGCAGCCCTAGTACATCTAGCACAGATACGCAGTATTTT
.	.	TRBV6-6	TRBJ1-4	CASTLGEKLFF	TGTGCCAGCACCCTCGGTGAAAAACTGTTTTTT
.	.	TRBV28	TRBJ1-2	CASTLGGGFGYTF	TGTGCCAGCACCCTCGGGGGGGGGTTTGGCTACACCTTC
.	TRBD1	TRBV19	TRBJ2-5	CASSPGTGGETQYF	TGTGCCAGTAGCCCCGGGACAGGGGGGGAGACCCAGTACTTC
.	.	TRBV7-9	TRBJ1-5	CASSPGNGNQPQHF	TGTGCCAGCAGCCCCGGGAACGGCAATCAGCCCCAGCATTTT
few	.	TRBV2	TRBJ1-3	CASSLGGAGNTIYF	TGTGCCAGCAGTCTCGGGGGGGCCGGAAACACCATATATTTT
.	.	TRBV7-8	TRBJ2-1	CASSLGVTYYNEQFF	TGTGCCAGCAGCTTAGGAGTCACTTACTACAATGAGCAGTTCTTC
few	.	TRBV10-2	TRBJ1-6	CASREPGDNSPLHF	TGCGCCAGCAGGGAACCAGGGGATAATTCACCCCTCCACTTT
.	TRBD1	TRBV4-1	TRBJ1-5	CASSKTGASNQPQHF	TGCGCCAGCAGCAAGACAGGGGCTAGCAATCAGCCCCAGCATTTT
once	.	TRBV4-1	TRBJ1-5	CASSQGDYSNQPQHF	TGCGCCAGCAGCCAAGGAGACTATAGCAATCAGCCCCAGCATTTT